Sequencing of this T cell receptor beta chain was carried out in a study of blood T cell repertoires in COVID-19. Study-level information: Samples came from the United States, Italy and Spain, spanning acute and convalescent COVID-19. T cells, B-cell-depleted T cells, or PBMCs provided the cDNA or gDNA that served as material.

Authors' analysis steps: Cell counts per sample came from amplifying reference gene primers. Clones were sequenced by immunoSEQ multiplex PCR, and TCRdb holds only the in-frame ones, with some missing. That table furnishes V, J and clone size, whereas the DNA furnished D and trimming. The data hold 200,000 to 250,000 clones, with approximately 80% observed a single time. The germline V gene encodes CDR1 SQVTM and CDR2 ANQGSEA. The CDR3 runs 15 residues. Trimming cost V 5 bases and J 1 base; bases outside gene matches: 8. The source material was peripheral blood. J is TRBJ1-1 and V is TRBV29-1; TRBD1 matches 9 bases. The clonotype was recovered from a man aged 25-40 years with active or convalescent COVID-19. The CDR3 loop reads CSVKGQGGTNTEAFF. The DNA for the CDR3 is TGCAGCGTTAAGGGACAGGGTGGGACGAACACTGAAGCTTTCTTT.